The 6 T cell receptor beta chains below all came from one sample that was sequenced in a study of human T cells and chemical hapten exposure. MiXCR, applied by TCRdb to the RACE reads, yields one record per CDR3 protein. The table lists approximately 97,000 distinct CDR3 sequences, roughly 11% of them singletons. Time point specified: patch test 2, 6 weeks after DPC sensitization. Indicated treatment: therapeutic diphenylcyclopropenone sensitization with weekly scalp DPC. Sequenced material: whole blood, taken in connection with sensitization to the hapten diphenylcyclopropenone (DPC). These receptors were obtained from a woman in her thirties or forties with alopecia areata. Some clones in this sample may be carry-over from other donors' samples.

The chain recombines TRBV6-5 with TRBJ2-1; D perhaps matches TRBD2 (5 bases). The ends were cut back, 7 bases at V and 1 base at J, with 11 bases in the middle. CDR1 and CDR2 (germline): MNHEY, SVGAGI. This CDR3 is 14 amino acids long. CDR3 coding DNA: TGTGCCAGCAAGCTAGGAGGATCCTACAATGAGCAGTTCTTC. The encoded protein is CASKLGGSYNEQFF.

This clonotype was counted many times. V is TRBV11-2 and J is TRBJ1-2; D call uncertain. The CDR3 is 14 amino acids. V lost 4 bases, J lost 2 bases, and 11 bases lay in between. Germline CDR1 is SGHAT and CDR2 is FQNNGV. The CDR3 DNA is TGTGCCAGCAGCTCGGACGGGAGAAACTATGGCTACACCTTC. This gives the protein CASSSDGRNYGYTF.

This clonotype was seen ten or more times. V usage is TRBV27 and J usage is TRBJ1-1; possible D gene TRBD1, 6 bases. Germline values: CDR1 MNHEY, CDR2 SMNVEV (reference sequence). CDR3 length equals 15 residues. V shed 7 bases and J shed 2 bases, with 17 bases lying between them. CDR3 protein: CASILEAQGNTEAFF. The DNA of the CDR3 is TGTGCCAGCATCCTGGAGGCACAGGGTAACACTGAAGCTTTCTTT.

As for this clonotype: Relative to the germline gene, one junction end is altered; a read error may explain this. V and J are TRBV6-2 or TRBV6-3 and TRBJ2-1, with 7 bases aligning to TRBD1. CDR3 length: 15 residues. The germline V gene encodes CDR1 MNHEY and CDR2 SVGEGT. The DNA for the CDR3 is TGTGCCAGCAGCCTCTACAGGGGCTCCCACAATGAGCAGTTCTTC. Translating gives CASSLYRGSHNEQFF.

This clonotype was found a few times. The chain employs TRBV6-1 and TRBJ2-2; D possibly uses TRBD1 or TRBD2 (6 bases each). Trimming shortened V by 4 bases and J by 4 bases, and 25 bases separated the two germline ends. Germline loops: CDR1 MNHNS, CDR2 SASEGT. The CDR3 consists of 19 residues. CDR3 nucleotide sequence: TGTGCCAGCAGTGCGTGGGAGACACAGGGAGGAGACGCCACCGGGGAGCTGTTTTTT. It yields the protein CASSAWETQGGDATGELFF.

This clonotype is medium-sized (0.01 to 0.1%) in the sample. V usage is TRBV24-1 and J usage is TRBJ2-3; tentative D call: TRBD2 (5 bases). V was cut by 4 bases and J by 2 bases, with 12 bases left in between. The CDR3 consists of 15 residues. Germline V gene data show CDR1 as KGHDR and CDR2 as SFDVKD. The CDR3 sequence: CATSDRAEATDTQYF. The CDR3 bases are TGTGCCACCAGTGACCGAGCGGAAGCCACAGATACGCAGTATTTT.